Reported below is one T cell receptor beta chain. Authors' methods: Amplification of reference gene primers provided the estimated nucleated cell counts. Profiled with immunoSEQ multiplex PCR; TCRdb holds only in-frame clones, not every one. That table supplies the V and J calls and clone size; D and trimming were determined from the DNA. This table holds around 270,000 clones, around nine tenths found once. This record belongs to a study of blood T cell repertoires in COVID-19. Across the study: Some COVID-19 samples were acute and others convalescent; all came from the United States, Italy and Spain. Nucleic acid was either cDNA or gDNA, and it came from T cells, B-cell-depleted T cells, or PBMCs.

CDR1 SGHAT and CDR2 FQNNGV come from the germline V gene. The CDR3 has 14 residues. After removal of 5 bases from V and 6 bases from J, the junction contained 6 bases not matched to a gene. Sequenced material: peripheral blood. The receptor was derived from a man in his forties who had recovered from COVID-19. This chain uses TRBV11-2 with TRBJ2-7, with 11 bases matching TRBD1. The CDR3 sequence is CASSMDRGLGEQYF. CDR3 coding DNA: TGTGCCAGCAGCATGGACAGGGGGCTGGGCGAGCAGTACTTC.